This T cell receptor (beta chain) was found in a study of T cell responses to AZD1222 COVID-19 vaccine. Produced via immunoSEQ multiplex PCR; TCRdb's table is partial and in-frame only. Here the sample spans roughly 29,000 clones, roughly 92% being singletons. V shed 6 bases and J shed 6 bases, with 14 bases lying between them. The CDR3 sequence is 12 residues long. Germline lookup yields CDR1 SQVTM and CDR2 ANQGSEA. The chain links TRBV29-1 to TRBJ1-2; possibly TRBD1 for D (6 bases). The receptor was derived from an adult in good health. The specimen was peripheral blood, collected on day 0 of AZD1222 vaccination. The CDR3 protein is CSVVGGAHGYTF. The CDR3 region has the DNA TGCAGCGTAGTGGGGGGGGCGCATGGCTACACCTTC.